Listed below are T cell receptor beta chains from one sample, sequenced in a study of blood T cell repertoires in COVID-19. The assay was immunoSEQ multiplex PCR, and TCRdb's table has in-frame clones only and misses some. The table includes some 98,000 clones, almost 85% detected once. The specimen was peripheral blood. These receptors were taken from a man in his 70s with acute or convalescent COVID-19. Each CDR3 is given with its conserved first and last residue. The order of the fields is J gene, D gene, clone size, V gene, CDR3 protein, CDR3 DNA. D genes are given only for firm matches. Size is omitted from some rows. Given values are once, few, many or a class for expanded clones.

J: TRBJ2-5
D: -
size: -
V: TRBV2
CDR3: CASRSLGTQYF
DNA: TGTGCCAGCCGGAGCCTCGGGACCCAGTACTTC

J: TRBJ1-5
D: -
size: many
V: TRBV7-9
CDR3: CASSQVGRGPSGNQPQHF
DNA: TGTGCCAGCAGCCAGGTTGGGCGGGGGCCCTCAGGCAATCAGCCCCAGCATTTT

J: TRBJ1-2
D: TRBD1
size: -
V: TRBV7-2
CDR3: CASSFLRDRGFYGYTF
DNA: TGTGCCAGCAGCTTTCTCCGGGACAGGGGGTTCTATGGCTACACCTTC

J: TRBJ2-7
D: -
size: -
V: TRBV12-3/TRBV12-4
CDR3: CASSPGTTQEQYF
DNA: TGTGCCAGCAGTCCGGGAACTACGCAGGAGCAGTACTTC

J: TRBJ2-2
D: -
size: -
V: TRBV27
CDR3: CASSGQGGPTGELFF
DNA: TGTGCCAGCAGCGGACAGGGAGGGCCCACCGGGGAGCTGTTTTTT

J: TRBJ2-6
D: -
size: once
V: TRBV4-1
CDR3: CASSSGANVLTF
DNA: TGCGCCAGCAGTTCAGGGGCCAACGTCCTGACTTTC

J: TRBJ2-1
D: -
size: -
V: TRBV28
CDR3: CASSIYGVAAGEQFF
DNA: TGTGCCAGTTCCATCTACGGGGTAGCCGCGGGTGAGCAGTTCTTC

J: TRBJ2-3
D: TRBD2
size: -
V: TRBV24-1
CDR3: CATSDRTSGSADTQYF
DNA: TGTGCCACCAGTGACCGGACTAGCGGGAGTGCAGATACGCAGTATTTT

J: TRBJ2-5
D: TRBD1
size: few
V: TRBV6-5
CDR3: CASSPGQGSETQYF
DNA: TGTGCCAGCAGTCCGGGACAGGGATCAGAGACCCAGTACTTC

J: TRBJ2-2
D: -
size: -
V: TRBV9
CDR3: CASTPRLLNTGELFF
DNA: TGTGCCAGCACGCCCCGCCTATTGAACACCGGGGAGCTGTTTTTT

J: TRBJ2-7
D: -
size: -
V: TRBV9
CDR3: CASSVDLGQNTYEQYF
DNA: TGTGCCAGCAGCGTAGATTTGGGGCAGAACACCTACGAGCAGTACTTC

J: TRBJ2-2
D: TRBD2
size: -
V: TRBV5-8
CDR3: CARRLGSGSFTGELFF
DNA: TGTGCCAGGCGTCTAGGTAGCGGGAGTTTCACCGGGGAGCTGTTTTTT

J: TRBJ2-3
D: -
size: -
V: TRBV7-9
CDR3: CASSSAGSTDTQYF
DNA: TGTGCCAGCAGCTCCGCCGGTAGCACAGATACGCAGTATTTT

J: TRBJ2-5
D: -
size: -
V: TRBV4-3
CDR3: CASSQTATVRETQYF
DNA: TGCGCCAGCAGCCAAACCGCCACGGTTAGAGAGACCCAGTACTTC

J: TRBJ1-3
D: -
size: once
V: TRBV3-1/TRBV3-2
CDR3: CASSQDSSGNTIYF
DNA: TGTGCCAGCAGCCAAGACAGCTCTGGAAACACCATATATTTT

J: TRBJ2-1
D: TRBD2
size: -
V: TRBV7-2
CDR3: CASSLDTSGSGEQFF
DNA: TGTGCCAGCAGCTTAGACACTAGCGGGAGCGGTGAGCAGTTCTTC

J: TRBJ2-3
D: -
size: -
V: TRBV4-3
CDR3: CASSHRTSTDTQYF
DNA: TGCGCCAGCAGCCATCGGACTAGCACAGATACGCAGTATTTT

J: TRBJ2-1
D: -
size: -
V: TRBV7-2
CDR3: CASSPGWDNEQFF
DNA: TGTGCCAGCAGTCCAGGGTGGGACAATGAGCAGTTCTTC

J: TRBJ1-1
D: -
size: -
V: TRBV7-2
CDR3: CASSTQSRNTEAFF
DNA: TGTGCCAGCAGCACCCAAAGCCGGAACACTGAAGCTTTCTTT

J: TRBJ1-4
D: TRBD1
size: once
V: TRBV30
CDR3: CAWHRGRGVEKLFF
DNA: TGTGCCTGGCACAGGGGGCGTGGGGTTGAAAAACTGTTTTTT

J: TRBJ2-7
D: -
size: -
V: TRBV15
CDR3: CATSREAVLGGEYEQYF
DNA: TGTGCCACCAGCAGAGAAGCAGTACTAGGGGGAGAGTACGAGCAGTACTTC

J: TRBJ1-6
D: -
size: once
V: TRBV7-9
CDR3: CASSLTGNSPLHF
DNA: TGTGCCAGCAGCTTAACGGGAAATTCACCCCTCCACTTT

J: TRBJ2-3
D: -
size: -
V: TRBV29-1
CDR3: CSVRGLSTDTQYF
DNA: TGCAGCGTGAGGGGACTCAGCACAGATACGCAGTATTTT

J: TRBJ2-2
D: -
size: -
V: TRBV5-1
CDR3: CASRNFLNTGELFF
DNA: TGCGCCAGCAGAAACTTCCTTAACACCGGGGAGCTGTTTTTT

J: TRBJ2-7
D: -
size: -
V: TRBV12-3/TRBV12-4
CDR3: CASSPTFLGQYF
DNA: TGTGCCAGCAGTCCGACTTTCTTGGGGCAGTACTTC